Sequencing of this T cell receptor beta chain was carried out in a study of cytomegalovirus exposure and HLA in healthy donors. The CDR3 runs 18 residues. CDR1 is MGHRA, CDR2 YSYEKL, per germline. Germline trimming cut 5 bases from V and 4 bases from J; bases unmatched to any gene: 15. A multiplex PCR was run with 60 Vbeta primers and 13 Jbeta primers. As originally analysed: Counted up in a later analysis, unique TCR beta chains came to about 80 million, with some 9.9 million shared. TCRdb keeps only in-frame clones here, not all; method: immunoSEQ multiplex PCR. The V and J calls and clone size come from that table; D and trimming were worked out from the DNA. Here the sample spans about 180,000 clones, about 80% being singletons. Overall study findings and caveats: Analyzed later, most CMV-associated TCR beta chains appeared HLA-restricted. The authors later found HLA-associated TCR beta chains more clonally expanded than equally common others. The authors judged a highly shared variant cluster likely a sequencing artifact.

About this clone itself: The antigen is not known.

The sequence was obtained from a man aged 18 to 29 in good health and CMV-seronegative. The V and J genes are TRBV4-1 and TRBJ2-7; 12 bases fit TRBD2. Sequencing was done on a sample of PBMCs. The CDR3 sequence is CASSVRPPTSGSYYEQYF. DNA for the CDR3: TGCGCCAGCAGCGTCCGCCCTCCGACTAGCGGGAGTTATTACGAGCAGTACTTC.